A selection of T cell receptor beta chains follows, all from one sample in a study of T cells in Graves' hyperthyroidism and ophthalmopathy. TCRdb recomputed calls from the multiplex PCR reads with MiXCR, one row per CDR3 protein. The data contain 550,000 to 700,000 distinct CDR3 sequences, around 42% of them singletons. Sequences were obtained from peripheral blood or thyroid tissue (not recorded which). The receptors derive from an adult woman with Graves' disease, either hyperthyroidism or ophthalmopathy (not recorded which). Each CDR3 is given with its conserved first and last residue. A D gene is named only where the DNA matches it firmly. For some rows the clone size is stated as once, few or many, or as a class when expanded; others skip it.

TRBV12-3/TRBV12-4	TRBJ2-5	.	.	CASSSPTGSETQYF	TGTGCCAGCAGTTCCCCCACCGGGTCGGAGACCCAGTACTTC
TRBV7-8	TRBJ1-1	.	once	CASSTQARNTEAFF	TGTGCCAGTAGTACCCAGGCTCGGAACACTGAAGCTTTCTTT
TRBV19	TRBJ2-2	.	.	CAATEGTGELFF	TGTGCCGCCACCGAAGGGACCGGGGAGCTGTTTTTT
TRBV28	TRBJ2-2	.	few	CAISKALGHTGELFF	TGTGCCATTTCTAAGGCGCTGGGGCATACCGGGGAGCTGTTTTTT
TRBV29-1	TRBJ2-7	.	.	CSVDGPGYEQYF	TGCAGCGTTGACGGACCGGGCTACGAGCAGTACTTC
TRBV7-9	TRBJ1-2	.	.	CASSFKQGLVDTF	TGTGCCAGCAGCTTTAAACAAGGACTGGTCGACACCTTC
TRBV15	TRBJ2-6	TRBD1	.	CATSAPGTGISGANVLTF	TGTGCCACCAGCGCCCCCGGGACAGGGATTTCCGGGGCCAACGTCCTGACTTTC
TRBV7-9	TRBJ2-1	TRBD1	.	CASSADRPNEQFF	TGCGCCAGCAGCGCGGACAGGCCGAATGAGCAGTTCTTC
TRBV10-3	TRBJ2-5	.	.	CATRARGRRTQYF	TGTGCCACCCGGGCTAGGGGCCGGCGGACCCAGTACTTC
TRBV10-3	TRBJ1-2	.	.	CAISALRGRPNYGYTF	TGTGCCATCAGTGCTTTGAGGGGCAGACCTAACTATGGCTACACCTTC
TRBV20-1	TRBJ1-1	.	many	CSARDPRGGNTEAFF	TGCAGTGCTAGAGATCCGAGGGGAGGAAACACTGAAGCTTTCTTT